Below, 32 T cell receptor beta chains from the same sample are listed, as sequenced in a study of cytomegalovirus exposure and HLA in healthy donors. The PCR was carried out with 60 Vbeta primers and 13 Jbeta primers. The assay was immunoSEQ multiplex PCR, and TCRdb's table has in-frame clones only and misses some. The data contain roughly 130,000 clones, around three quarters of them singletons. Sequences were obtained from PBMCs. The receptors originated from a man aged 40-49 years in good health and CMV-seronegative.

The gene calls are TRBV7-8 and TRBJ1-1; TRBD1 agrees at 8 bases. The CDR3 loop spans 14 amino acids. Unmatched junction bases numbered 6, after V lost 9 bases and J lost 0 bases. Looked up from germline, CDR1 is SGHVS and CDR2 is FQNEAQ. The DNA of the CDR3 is TGTGCCAGTGGACGACAGGGGTTGAACACTGAAGCTTTCTTT. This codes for CASGRQGLNTEAFF.

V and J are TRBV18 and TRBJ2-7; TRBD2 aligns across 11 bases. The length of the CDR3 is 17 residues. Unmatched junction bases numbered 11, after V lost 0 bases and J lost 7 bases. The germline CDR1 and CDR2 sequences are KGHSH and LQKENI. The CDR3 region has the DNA TGTGCCAGCTCACCACCGGGGCTAGCGGGAGGCATAGGTGAGCAGTACTTC. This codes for CASSPPGLAGGIGEQYF.

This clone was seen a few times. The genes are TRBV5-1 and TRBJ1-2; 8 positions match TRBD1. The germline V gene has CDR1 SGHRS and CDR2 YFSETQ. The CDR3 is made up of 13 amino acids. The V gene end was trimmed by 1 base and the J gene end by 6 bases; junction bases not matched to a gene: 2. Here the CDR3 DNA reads TGCGCCAGCAGCTTGACAGGGGGGGATGGCTACACCTTC. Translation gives CASSLTGGDGYTF.

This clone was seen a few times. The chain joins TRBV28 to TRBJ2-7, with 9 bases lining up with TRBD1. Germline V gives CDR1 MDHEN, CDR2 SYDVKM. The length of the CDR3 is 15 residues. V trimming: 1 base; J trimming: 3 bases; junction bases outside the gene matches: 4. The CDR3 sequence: CASSLLGTGIYEQYF. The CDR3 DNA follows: TGTGCCAGCAGTTTATTGGGGACAGGGATCTACGAGCAGTACTTC.

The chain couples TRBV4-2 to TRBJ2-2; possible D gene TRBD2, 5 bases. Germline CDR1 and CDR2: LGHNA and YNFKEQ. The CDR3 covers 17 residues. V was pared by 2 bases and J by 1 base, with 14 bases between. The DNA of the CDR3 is TGTGCCAGCAGCCAACCTGAACTGCGGGTGAACACCGGGGAGCTGTTTTTT. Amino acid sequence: CASSQPELRVNTGELFF.

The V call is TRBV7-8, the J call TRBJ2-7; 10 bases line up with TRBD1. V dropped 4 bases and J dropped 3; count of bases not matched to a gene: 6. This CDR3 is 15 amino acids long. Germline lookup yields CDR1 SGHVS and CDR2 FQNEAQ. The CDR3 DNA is TGTGCCAGCAGCTGGGGACAGGGGAAGGGCTACGAGCAGTACTTC. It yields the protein CASSWGQGKGYEQYF.

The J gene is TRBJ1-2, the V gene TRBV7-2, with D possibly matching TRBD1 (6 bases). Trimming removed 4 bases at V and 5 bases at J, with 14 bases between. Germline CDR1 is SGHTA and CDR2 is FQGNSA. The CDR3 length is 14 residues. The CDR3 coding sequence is TGTGCCAGCAGCTCCACAACAGGGTTATATGGCTACACCTTC. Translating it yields CASSSTTGLYGYTF.

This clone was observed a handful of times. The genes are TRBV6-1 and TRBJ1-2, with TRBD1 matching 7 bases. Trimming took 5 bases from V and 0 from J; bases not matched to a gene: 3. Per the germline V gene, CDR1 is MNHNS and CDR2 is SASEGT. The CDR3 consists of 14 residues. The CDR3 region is CASSRDRTNYGYTF. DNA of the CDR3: TGTGCCAGCAGTAGGGACAGAACTAACTATGGCTACACCTTC.

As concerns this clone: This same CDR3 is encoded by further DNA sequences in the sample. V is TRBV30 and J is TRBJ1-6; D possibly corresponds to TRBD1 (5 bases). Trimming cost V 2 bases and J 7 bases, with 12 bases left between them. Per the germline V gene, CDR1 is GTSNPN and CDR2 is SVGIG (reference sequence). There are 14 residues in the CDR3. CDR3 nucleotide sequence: TGTGCCTGGAGTCCAGGACACCACAATTCACCCCTCCACTTT. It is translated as CAWSPGHHNSPLHF. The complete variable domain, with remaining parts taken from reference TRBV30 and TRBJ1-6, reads SQTIHQWPATLVQPVGSPLSLECTVEGTSNPNLYWYRQAAGRGLQLLFYSVGIGQISSEVPQNLSASRPQDRQFILSSKKLLLSDSGFYLCAWSPGHHNSPLHFGNGTRLTVT.

For the CDR3, the DNA is TGTGCCAGCAGCTTAGCGGTGTCAGGGCCCGAAAATAGCAATCAGCCCCAGCATTTT. Protein: CASSLAVSGPENSNQPQHF. This chain uses TRBV7-8 with TRBJ1-5; maybe TRBD1 (5 bases). CDR1 is SGHVS and CDR2 is FQNEAQ in the germline V gene. The length of the CDR3 is 19 residues. V shed 0 bases and J shed 0 bases, with 18 bases lying between them.

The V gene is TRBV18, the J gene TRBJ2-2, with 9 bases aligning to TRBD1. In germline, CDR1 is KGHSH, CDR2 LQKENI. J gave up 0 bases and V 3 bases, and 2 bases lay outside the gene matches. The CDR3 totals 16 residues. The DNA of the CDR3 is TGTGCCAGCTCACCCTACAGGGGGCCGAACACCGGGGAGCTGTTTTTT. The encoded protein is CASSPYRGPNTGELFF. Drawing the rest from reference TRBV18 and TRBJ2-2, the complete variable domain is NAGVMQNPRHLVRRRGQEARLRCSPMKGHSHVYWYRQLPEEGLKFMVYLQKENIIDESGMPKERFSAEFPKEGPSILRIQQVVRGDSAAYFCASSPYRGPNTGELFFGEGSRLTVL.

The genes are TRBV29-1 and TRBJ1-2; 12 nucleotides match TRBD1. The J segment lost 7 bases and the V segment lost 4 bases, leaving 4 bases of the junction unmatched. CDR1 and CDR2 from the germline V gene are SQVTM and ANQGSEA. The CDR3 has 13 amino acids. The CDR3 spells CSVGDRGRRGYTF. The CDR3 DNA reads TGCAGCGTTGGGGACAGGGGGCGGCGTGGCTACACCTTC.

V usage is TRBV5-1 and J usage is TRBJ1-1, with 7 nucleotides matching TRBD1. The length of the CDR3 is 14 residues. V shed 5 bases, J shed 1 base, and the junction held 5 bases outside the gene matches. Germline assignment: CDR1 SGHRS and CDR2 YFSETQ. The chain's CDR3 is CASSPGTANTEAFF. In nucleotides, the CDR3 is TGCGCCAGCAGTCCGGGGACAGCGAACACTGAAGCTTTCTTT.

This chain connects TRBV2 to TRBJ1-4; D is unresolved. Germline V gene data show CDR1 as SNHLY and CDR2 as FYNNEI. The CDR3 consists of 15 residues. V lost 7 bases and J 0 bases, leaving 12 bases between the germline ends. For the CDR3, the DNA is TGTGCCAGCAAGGGAGGACCCTCAACTAATGAAAAACTGTTTTTT. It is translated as CASKGGPSTNEKLFF.

CDR3 bases: TGTGCCAGCAGCTACGGACAGGGTAGTATCTACGAGCAGTACTTC. Protein product: CASSYGQGSIYEQYF. The chain combines TRBV28 with TRBJ2-7; 8 positions agree with TRBD1. Trimming took 6 bases from V and 3 from J; bases not matched to a gene: 10. Germline V CDR1 and CDR2: MDHEN, SYDVKM. The CDR3 loop spans 15 amino acids. Looking up the rest from reference TRBV28 and TRBJ2-7 gives the full variable domain: DVKVTQSSRYLVKRTGEKVFLECVQDMDHENMFWYRQDPGLGLRLIYFSYDVKMKEKGDIPEGYSVSREKKERFSLILESASTNQTSMYLCASSYGQGSIYEQYFGPGTRLTVT.

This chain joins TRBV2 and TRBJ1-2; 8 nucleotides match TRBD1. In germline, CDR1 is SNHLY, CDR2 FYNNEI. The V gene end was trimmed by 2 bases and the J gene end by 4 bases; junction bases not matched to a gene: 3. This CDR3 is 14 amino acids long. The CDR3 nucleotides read TGTGCCAGCAGTGAACAGGGGGCTACCTATGGCTACACCTTC. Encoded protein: CASSEQGATYGYTF. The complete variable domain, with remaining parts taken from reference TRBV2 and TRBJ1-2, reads EPEVTQTPSHQVTQMGQEVILRCVPISNHLYFYWYRQILGQKVEFLVSFYNNEISEKSEIFDDQFSVERPDGSNFTLKIRSTKLEDSAMYFCASSEQGATYGYTFGSGTRLTVV.

This chain's CDR3 is CASSHDNSGALHF. The CDR3 DNA reads as TGCGCCAGCAGCCATGATAATTCTGGAGCCCTCCACTTT. This chain links TRBV4-1 with TRBJ1-6; D gene unclear. From germline, CDR1 is MGHRA and CDR2 YSYEKL. CDR3 size: 13 residues. The ends were cut back, 3 bases at V and 14 bases at J, with 14 bases in the middle.

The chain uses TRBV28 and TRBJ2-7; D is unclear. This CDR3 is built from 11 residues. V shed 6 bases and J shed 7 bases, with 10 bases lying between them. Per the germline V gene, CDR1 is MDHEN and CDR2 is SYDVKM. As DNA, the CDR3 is TGTGCCAGCAGCCTAACGAGGGAGCAGTACTTC. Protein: CASSLTREQYF. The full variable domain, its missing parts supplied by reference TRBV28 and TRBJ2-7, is DVKVTQSSRYLVKRTGEKVFLECVQDMDHENMFWYRQDPGLGLRLIYFSYDVKMKEKGDIPEGYSVSREKKERFSLILESASTNQTSMYLCASSLTREQYFGPGTRLTVT.

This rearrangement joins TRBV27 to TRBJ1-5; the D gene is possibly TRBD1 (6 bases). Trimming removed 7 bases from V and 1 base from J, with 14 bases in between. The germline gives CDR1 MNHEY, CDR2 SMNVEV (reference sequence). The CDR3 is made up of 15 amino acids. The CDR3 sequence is CASTPTGWSNQPQHF. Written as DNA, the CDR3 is TGTGCCAGCACTCCAACAGGGTGGAGCAATCAGCCCCAGCATTTT.

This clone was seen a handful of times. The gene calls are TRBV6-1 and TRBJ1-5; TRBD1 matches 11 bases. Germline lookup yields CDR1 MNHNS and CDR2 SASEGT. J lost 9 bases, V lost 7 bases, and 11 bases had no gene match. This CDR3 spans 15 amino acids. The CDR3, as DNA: TGTGCCAGCACCGGGGGGACAGGGGGATTTGGGCCCCAGCATTTT. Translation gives CASTGGTGGFGPQHF.

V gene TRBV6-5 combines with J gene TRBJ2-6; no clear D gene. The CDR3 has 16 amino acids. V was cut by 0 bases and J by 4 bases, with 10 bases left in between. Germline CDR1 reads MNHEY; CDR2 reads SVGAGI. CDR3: CASSYSSGGGANVLTF. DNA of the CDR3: TGTGCCAGCAGTTACTCGTCGGGTGGCGGGGCCAACGTCCTGACTTTC.

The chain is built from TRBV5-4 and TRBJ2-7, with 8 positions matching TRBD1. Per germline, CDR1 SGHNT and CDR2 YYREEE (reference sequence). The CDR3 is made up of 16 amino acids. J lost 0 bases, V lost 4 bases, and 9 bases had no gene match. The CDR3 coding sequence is TGTGCCAGCAGCCTAGGGCCGGGACAGGTCTCCTACGAGCAGTACTTC. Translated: CASSLGPGQVSYEQYF.

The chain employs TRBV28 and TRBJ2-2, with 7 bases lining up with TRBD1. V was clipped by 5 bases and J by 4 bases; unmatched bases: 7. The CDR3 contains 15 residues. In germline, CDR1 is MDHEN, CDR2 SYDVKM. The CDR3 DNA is TGTGCCAGCAGTCGGCAGGGGGTTCGCACCGGGGAGCTGTTTTTT. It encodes CASSRQGVRTGELFF. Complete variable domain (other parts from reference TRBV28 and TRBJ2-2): DVKVTQSSRYLVKRTGEKVFLECVQDMDHENMFWYRQDPGLGLRLIYFSYDVKMKEKGDIPEGYSVSREKKERFSLILESASTNQTSMYLCASSRQGVRTGELFFGEGSRLTVL.

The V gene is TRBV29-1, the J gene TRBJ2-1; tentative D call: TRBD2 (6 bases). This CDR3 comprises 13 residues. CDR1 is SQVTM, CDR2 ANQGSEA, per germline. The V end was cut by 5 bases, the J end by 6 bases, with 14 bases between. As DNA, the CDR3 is TGCAGCGTTCCGGACCGGGGGTCCAATGAGCAGTTCTTC. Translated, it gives CSVPDRGSNEQFF.

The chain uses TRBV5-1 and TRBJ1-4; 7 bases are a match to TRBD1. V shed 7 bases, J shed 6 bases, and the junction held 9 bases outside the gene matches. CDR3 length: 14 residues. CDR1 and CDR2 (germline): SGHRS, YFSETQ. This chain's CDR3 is CASGEGTAYEKLFF. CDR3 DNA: TGCGCCAGCGGTGAAGGGACAGCCTATGAAAAACTGTTTTTT. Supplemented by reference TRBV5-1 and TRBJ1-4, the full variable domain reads KAGVTQTPRYLIKTRGQQVTLSCSPISGHRSVSWYQQTPGQGLQFLFEYFSETQRNKGNFPGRFSGRQFSNSRSEMNVSTLELGDSALYLCASGEGTAYEKLFFGSGTQLSVL.

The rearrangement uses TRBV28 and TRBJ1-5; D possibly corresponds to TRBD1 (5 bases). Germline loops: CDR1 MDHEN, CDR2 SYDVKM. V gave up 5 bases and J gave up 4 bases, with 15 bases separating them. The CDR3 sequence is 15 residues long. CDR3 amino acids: CASSTRYDSNQPQHF. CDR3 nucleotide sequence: TGTGCCAGCAGTACCCGGTATGACAGTAATCAGCCCCAGCATTTT.

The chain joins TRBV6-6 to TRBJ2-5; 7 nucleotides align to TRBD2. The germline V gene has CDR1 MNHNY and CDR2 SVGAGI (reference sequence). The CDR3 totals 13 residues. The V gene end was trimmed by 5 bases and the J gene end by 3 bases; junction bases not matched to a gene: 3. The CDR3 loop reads CASSGTMEETQYF. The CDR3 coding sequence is TGTGCCAGCAGTGGGACTATGGAAGAGACCCAGTACTTC.

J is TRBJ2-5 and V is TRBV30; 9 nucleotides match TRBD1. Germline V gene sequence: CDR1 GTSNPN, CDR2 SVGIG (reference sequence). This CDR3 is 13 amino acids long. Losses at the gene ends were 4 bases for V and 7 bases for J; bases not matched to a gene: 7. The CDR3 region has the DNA TGTGCCTGGAACGGACAGGACAGGGGGACCCAGTACTTC. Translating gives CAWNGQDRGTQYF.

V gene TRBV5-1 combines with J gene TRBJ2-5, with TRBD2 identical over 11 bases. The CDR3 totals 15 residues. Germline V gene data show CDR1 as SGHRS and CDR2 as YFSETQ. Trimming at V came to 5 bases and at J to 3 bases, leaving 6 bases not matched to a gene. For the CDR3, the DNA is TGCGCCAGCAGGACTAGCGGGGAGGGGAAAGAGACCCAGTACTTC. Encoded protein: CASRTSGEGKETQYF.

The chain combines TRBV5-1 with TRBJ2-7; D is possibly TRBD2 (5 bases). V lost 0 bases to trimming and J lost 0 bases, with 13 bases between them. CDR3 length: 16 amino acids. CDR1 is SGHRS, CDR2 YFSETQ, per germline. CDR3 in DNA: TGCGCCAGCAGCTTGGGAAGGACTCCGAGCTCCTACGAGCAGTACTTC. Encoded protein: CASSLGRTPSSYEQYF.

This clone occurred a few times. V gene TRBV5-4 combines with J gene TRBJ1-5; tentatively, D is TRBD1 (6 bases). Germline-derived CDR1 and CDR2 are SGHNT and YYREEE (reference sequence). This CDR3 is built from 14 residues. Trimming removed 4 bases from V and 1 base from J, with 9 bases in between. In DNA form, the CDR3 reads TGTGCCAGCAGCCAACAGGGAAGCAATCAGCCCCAGCATTTT. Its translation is CASSQQGSNQPQHF.

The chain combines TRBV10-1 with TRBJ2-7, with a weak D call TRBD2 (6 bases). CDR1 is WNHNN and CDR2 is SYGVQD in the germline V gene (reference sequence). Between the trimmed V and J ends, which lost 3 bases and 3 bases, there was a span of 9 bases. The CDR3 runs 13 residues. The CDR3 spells CASSESGLYEQYF. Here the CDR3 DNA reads TGCGCCAGCAGTGAATCGGGACTCTACGAGCAGTACTTC.